Presented here are 12 T cell receptor gamma chains from one specimen sequenced in a study of gamma-delta T cells after stem cell transplantation. TCRdb ran CATT on the RT-PCR reads. The data show nearly 600 gamma-chain clones, 18% seen once. The sample taken for sequencing was gamma-delta T cells. All receptors derive from a human donor. It is not recorded whose cells these are; they may come from a transplant donor.

This clone came up a few times. The chain has TRGV9 and TRGJP. Here the J gene came from matching the DNA to germline, since TCRdb omits it. With V trimmed by 0 bases and J by 5 bases, 4 bases remained unmatched. CDR1 and CDR2 (germline): GITISATS, ISYDGTV (reference sequence). The CDR3 spans 17 residues. This CDR3 reads CALWEVQKELGKKIKVF. In DNA form, the CDR3 reads TGTGCCTTGTGGGAGGTGCAGAAAGAGTTGGGCAAAAAAATCAAGGTATTT.

This clone occurred a few times. V and J are TRGV2 and TRGJ1 or TRGJ2. As TCRdb names no J gene, one was assigned here on the basis of a DNA match to germline. The CDR3 length is 13 residues. The V and J ends lost 0 bases and 12 bases, in that order; junction bases with no gene match: 11. Germline lookup yields CDR1 EGSNGY and CDR2 YDSYNSKV. CDR3 DNA: TGTGCCACCTGGGACGGGGTTGAGGTATGGAAACTCTTT. It specifies CATWDGVEVWKLF.

This clone counts as large. The chain carries TRGV9 and TRGJ1 or TRGJ2. The J gene, absent from TCRdb, was called here by matching the DNA to germline. The CDR3 consists of 13 residues. J lost 6 bases, V lost 1 base, and 6 bases had no gene match. Germline values: CDR1 GITISATS, CDR2 ISYDGTV (reference sequence). The CDR3 nucleotides are TGTGCCTTGTGGGAGGTCTACGGTTATAAGAAACTCTTT. Protein sequence: CALWEVYGYKKLF.

By proportion, this clone is large. The chain couples TRGV4 to TRGJ1 or TRGJ2. TCRdb records no J gene; here it was assigned by comparing the DNA to germline. This CDR3 spans 16 amino acids. Germline values: CDR1 EGSTGY, CDR2 YDSYTSSV. Losses at the gene ends were 0 bases for V and 3 bases for J; bases not matched to a gene: 11. The CDR3: CATWDGPKKSYYKKLF. The CDR3, as DNA: TGTGCCACCTGGGATGGGCCTAAAAAATCTTATTATAAGAAACTCTTT.

This clone rates as medium-sized. The gene calls are TRGV9 and TRGJ1 or TRGJ2. TCRdb leaves out the J gene; it was filled in here by matching the DNA to germline. CDR1 is GITISATS and CDR2 is ISYDGTV in the germline V gene (reference sequence). The CDR3 consists of 13 residues. J was trimmed by 7 bases and V by 0 bases; bases with no gene match: 6. Here the CDR3 reads CALWEVVRYKKLF. The CDR3 DNA reads as TGTGCCTTGTGGGAGGTGGTGCGGTATAAGAAACTCTTT.

With respect to this clone: TCRdb shows a much larger clone's protein in place of this DNA's translation, and the two differ at residue 10, likely through a read error; the protein shown is translated from the DNA. This CDR3 reads CALWEVHESCYKKLF. In DNA form, the CDR3 reads TGTGCCTTGTGGGAGGTGCACGAGAGTTGTTATAAGAAACTCTTT. V gene TRGV9 combines with J gene TRGJ1 or TRGJ2. The J gene comes from matching the DNA to germline here; TCRdb lacks it. The V segment lost 0 bases and the J segment 6 bases; nucleotides outside the gene matches: 11. Germline values: CDR1 GITISATS, CDR2 ISYDGTV (reference sequence). This CDR3 has 15 residues.

Remarks on this clone: A far larger clone is one base from this, pointing to a likely read error. The chain uses TRGV9 and TRGJP. TCRdb gives no J gene; it was assigned here by matching the DNA to germline. J lost 6 bases, V lost 0 bases, and 8 bases had no gene match. In germline, CDR1 is GITISATS, CDR2 ISYDGTV (reference sequence). This CDR3 has 18 amino acids. In DNA form, the CDR3 reads TGTGCCTTGTGGGAGGTGGAGGTGGGAGAGTTGGGCAAAAAAATCAAGGTATTT. Translation: CALWEVEVGELGKKIKVF.

This rearrangement joins TRGV9 to TRGJ1 or TRGJ2. The J gene comes from matching the DNA to germline here; TCRdb lacks it. J was trimmed by 8 bases and V by 2 bases; bases with no gene match: 3. Germline assignment: CDR1 GITISATS and CDR2 ISYDGTV (reference sequence). CDR3 length: 11 amino acids. In DNA, the CDR3 is TGTGCCTTGTGGGAGGACCATAAGAAACTCTTT. Translating gives CALWEDHKKLF.

A few counts support this clone. The chain couples TRGV5 to TRGJP2. Since TCRdb gives no J gene, matching the DNA to germline was used here to assign it. The length of the CDR3 is 14 residues. The V gene's germline CDR1 is VINAFY and CDR2 YDVSNSKD. V shed 3 bases, J shed 2 bases, and the junction held 3 bases outside the gene matches. The CDR3 loop reads CATWDLSSDWIKTF. In nucleotides, the CDR3 is TGTGCCACCTGGGACTTAAGTAGTGATTGGATCAAGACGTTT.

The chain carries TRGV9 and TRGJP. The J gene, left out of TCRdb, was set here by checking the DNA against germline. The CDR3 loop spans 16 amino acids. V gave up 0 bases and J gave up 7 bases; unmatched junction bases: 3. Per germline, CDR1 GITISATS and CDR2 ISYDGTV (reference sequence). The CDR3 protein is CALWEVAELGKKIKVF. The DNA of the CDR3 is TGTGCCTTGTGGGAGGTGGCGGAGTTGGGCAAAAAAATCAAGGTATTT.

This clone was found a few times. This likely stems from a read error, as it lies one base from a far larger clone. The rearrangement joins TRGV3 to TRGJ1 or TRGJ2. In the absence of a J gene in TCRdb, the DNA was matched to germline to assign it here. CDR1 and CDR2 from the germline V gene are VTNTFY and YDVSTARD (reference sequence). The CDR3 contains 14 residues. In nucleotides, the CDR3 is TGTGCCGCCTGGTTTGCCCCTCCACGGTATAAGAAACTCTTT. It translates to CAAWFAPPRYKKLF.

By frequency in the sample, this clone is medium-sized (0.01 to 0.1%). Other DNA variants within this sample encode the same CDR3. The V call is TRGV9, the J call TRGJ1 or TRGJ2. The J gene was missing in TCRdb and was found by matching the end of the DNA to germline. Trimming at V came to 3 bases and at J to 8 bases, leaving 4 bases not matched to a gene. The germline CDR1 and CDR2 sequences are GITISATS and ISYDGTV (reference sequence). CDR3 length: 11 residues. The CDR3 here is CALWEPHKKLF. CDR3 sequence (DNA): TGTGCCTTGTGGGAGCCACATAAGAAACTCTTT.